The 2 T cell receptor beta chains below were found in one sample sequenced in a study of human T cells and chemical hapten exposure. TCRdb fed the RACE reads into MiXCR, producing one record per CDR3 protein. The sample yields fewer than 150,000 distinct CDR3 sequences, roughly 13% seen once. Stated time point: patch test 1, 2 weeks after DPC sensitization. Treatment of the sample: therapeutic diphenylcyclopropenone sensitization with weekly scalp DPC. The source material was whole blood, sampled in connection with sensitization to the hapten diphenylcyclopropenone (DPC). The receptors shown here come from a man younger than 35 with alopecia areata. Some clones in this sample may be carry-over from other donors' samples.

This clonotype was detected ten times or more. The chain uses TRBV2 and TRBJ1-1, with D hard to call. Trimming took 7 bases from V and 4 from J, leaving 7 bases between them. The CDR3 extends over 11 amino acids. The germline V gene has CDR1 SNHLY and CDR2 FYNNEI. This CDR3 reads CASNMVTEAFF. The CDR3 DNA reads TGTGCCAGCAATATGGTCACTGAAGCTTTCTTT.

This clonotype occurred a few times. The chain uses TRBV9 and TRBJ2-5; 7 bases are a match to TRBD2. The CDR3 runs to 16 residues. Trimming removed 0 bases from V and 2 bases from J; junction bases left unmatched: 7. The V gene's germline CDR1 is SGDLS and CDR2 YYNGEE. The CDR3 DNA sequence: TGTGCCAGCAGCGTAGATAACGGGGGGTCTCAAGAGACCCAGTACTTC. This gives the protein CASSVDNGGSQETQYF.